The rows below give T cell receptor beta chains drawn from one sample of a study of blood T cells in healthy people across ages. TCRdb fed the 5' RACE reads into MiXCR, producing one record per CDR3 protein. In the table there are more than 800,000 distinct CDR3 sequences, about 28% of which are singletons. The sample taken for sequencing was blood. The receptors stem from a woman of 80 years or more in good health. CDR3s include the opening cysteine and the closing phenylalanine or tryptophan. A D gene is named only where the DNA matches it firmly. Where a row states a size, it is once, few, many or the class of an expanded clone; other rows omit it.

d_call: TRBD1; v_call: TRBV6-4; j_call: TRBJ2-1; clone_size: many; cdr3_aa: CASSEAQGATEQFF; cdr3_nt: TGTGCCAGCAGTGAGGCGCAGGGGGCAACTGAGCAGTTCTTC
d_call: TRBD1; v_call: TRBV12-3/TRBV12-4; j_call: TRBJ1-1; clone_size: -; cdr3_aa: CASSQDRVAIEAFF; cdr3_nt: TGTGCCAGCAGCCAGGACAGGGTTGCTATTGAAGCTTTCTTT
d_call: TRBD1; v_call: TRBV7-9; j_call: TRBJ2-5; clone_size: many; cdr3_aa: CASSSGQGAAETQYF; cdr3_nt: TGTGCCAGCAGCTCCGGACAGGGGGCTGCTGAGACCCAGTACTTC
d_call: -; v_call: TRBV20-1; j_call: TRBJ2-3; clone_size: many; cdr3_aa: CSALQGFSTDTQYF; cdr3_nt: TGCAGTGCGTTACAGGGATTTAGCACAGATACGCAGTATTTT
d_call: TRBD2; v_call: TRBV10-3; j_call: TRBJ2-1; clone_size: many; cdr3_aa: CAISRGGGEYNEQFF; cdr3_nt: TGTGCCATTTCTCGCGGGGGGGGAGAGTACAATGAGCAGTTCTTC
d_call: TRBD2; v_call: TRBV6-6; j_call: TRBJ2-1; clone_size: many; cdr3_aa: CASTTGRGGRSYNEQFF; cdr3_nt: TGTGCCAGCACCACGGGGCGGGGGGGGCGTTCCTACAATGAGCAGTTCTTC
d_call: -; v_call: TRBV10-2; j_call: TRBJ2-5; clone_size: many; cdr3_aa: CASRMGEETQYF; cdr3_nt: TGCGCCAGCCGAATGGGTGAGGAGACCCAGTACTTC
d_call: -; v_call: TRBV9; j_call: TRBJ1-6; clone_size: many; cdr3_aa: CASSVGSSPQNSPLHF; cdr3_nt: TGTGCCAGCAGCGTAGGGTCCTCACCACAAAATTCACCCCTCCACTTT
d_call: -; v_call: TRBV20-1; j_call: TRBJ2-5; clone_size: many; cdr3_aa: CSARDPLGGRAQYF; cdr3_nt: TGCAGTGCTAGAGATCCTTTGGGAGGCCGAGCCCAGTACTTC
d_call: TRBD2; v_call: TRBV11-2; j_call: TRBJ2-3; clone_size: many; cdr3_aa: CASSLRGAGGSRDTQYF; cdr3_nt: TGTGCCAGCAGCTTACGGGGGGCGGGGGGCAGTCGAGATACGCAGTATTTT